This T cell receptor (beta chain) was captured in a study of T cell responses to AZD1222 COVID-19 vaccine. Findings and caveats of the study: The breadth and depth of Spike-specific TCRs increased once two AZD1222 doses had been given. Seropositive AZD1222 recipients at baseline numbered only six or seven. Donors were largely white British and mainly female; clonal diversity was possibly underestimated.

V trimming: 4 bases; J trimming: 4 bases; junction bases outside the gene matches: 6. This CDR3 is 15 amino acids long. Per germline, CDR1 LGHDT and CDR2 YNNKEL (reference sequence). Remarks on this clone: The target antigen is unknown.

Profiled with immunoSEQ multiplex PCR; TCRdb holds only in-frame clones, not every one. Of about 140,000 clones listed, 90% are singletons. Pooled together were second doses at about 4 or about 12 weeks. Sample: peripheral blood, taken 28 days after the second AZD1222 dose. The V gene is TRBV3-1 (or the pseudogene TRBV3-2), the J gene TRBJ2-1, with 8 positions matching TRBD1. The clonotype was recovered from an adult who received the AZD1222 COVID-19 vaccine. The CDR3 reads CASSPGRGLYNEQFF. CDR3 DNA sequence: TGTGCCAGCAGCCCAGGCAGGGGGCTTTACAATGAGCAGTTCTTC.